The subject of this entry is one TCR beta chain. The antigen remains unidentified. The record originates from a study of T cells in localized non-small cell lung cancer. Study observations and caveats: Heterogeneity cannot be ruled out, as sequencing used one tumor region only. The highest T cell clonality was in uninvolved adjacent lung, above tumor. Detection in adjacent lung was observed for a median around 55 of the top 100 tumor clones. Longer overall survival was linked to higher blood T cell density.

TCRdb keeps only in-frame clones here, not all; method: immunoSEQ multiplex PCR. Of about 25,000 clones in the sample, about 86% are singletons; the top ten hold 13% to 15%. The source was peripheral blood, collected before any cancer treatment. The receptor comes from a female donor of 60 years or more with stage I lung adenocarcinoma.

The CDR3 protein is CASSPRVALGSPLHF. The DNA for the CDR3 is TGTGCCAGCAGCCCTCGGGTGGCACTCGGTTCACCCCTCCACTTT. This chain joins TRBV6-5 and TRBJ1-6; D ambiguous. This CDR3 has 15 amino acids. Germline assignment: CDR1 MNHEY and CDR2 SVGAGI. V was clipped by 6 bases and J by 9 bases, with 18 bases between them.